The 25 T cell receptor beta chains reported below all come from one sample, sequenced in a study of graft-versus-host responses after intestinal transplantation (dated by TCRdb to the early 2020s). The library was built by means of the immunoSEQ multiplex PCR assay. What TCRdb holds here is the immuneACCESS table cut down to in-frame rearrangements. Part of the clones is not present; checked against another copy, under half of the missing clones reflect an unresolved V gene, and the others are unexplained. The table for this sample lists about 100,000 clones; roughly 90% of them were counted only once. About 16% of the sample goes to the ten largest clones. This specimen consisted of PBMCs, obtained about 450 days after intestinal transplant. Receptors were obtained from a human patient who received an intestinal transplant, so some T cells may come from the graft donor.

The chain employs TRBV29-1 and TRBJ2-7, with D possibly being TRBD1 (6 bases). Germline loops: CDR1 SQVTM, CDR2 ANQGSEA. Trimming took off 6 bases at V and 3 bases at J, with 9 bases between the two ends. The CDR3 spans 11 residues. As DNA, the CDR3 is TGCAGCGTCGCACAGGGCTACGAGCAGTACTTC. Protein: CSVAQGYEQYF.

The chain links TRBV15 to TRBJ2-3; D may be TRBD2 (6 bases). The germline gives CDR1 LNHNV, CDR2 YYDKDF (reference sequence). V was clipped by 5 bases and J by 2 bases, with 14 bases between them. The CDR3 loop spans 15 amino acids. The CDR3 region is CATSRGSGHTDTQYF. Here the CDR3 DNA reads TGTGCCACCAGCCGGGGCAGCGGGCACACAGATACGCAGTATTTT.

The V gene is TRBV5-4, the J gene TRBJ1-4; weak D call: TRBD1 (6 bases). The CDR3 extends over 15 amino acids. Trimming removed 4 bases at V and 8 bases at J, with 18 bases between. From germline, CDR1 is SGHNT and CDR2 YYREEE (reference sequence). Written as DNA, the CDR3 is TGTGCCAGCAGCCCCCGGCCAGGGGCTCAGGAAAAACTGTTTTTT. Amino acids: CASSPRPGAQEKLFF. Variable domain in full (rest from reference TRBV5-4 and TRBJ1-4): ETGVTQSPTHLIKTRGQQVTLRCSSQSGHNTVSWYQQALGQGPQFIFQYYREEENGRGNFPPRFSGLQFPNYSSELNVNALELDDSALYLCASSPRPGAQEKLFFGSGTQLSVL.

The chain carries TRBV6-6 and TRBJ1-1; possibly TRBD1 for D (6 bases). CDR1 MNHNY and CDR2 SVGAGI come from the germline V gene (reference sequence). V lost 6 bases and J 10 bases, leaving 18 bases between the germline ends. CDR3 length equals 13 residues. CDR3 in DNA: TGTGCCAGCAGCTGGGGGGGCGGACTGGGAGCTTTCTTT. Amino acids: CASSWGGGLGAFF.

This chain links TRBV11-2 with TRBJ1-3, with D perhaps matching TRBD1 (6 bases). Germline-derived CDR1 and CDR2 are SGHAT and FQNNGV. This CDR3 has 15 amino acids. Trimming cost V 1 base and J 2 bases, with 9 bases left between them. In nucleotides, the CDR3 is TGTGCCAGCAGCTTAGTGTCAGGGGCTGGAAACACCATATATTTT. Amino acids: CASSLVSGAGNTIYF.

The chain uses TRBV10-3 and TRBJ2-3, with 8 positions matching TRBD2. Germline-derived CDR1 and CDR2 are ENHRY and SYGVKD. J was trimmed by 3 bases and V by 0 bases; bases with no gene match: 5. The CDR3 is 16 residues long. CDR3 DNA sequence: TGTGCCATCAGTGAGTCGCCTAGCGGGCTTACAGATACGCAGTATTTT. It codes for CAISESPSGLTDTQYF.

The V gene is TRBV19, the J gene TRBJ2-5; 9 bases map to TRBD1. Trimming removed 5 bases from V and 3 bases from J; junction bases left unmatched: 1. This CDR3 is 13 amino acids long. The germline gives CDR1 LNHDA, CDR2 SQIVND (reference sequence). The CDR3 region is CASSWDREETQYF. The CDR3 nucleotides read TGTGCCAGTAGTTGGGACAGGGAAGAGACCCAGTACTTC.

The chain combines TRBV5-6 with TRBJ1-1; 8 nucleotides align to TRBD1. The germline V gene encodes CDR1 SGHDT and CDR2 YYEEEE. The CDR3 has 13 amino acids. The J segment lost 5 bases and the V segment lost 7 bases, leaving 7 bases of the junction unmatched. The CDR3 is CASGGQGRTEAFF. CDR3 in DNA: TGTGCCAGCGGCGGACAGGGACGAACTGAAGCTTTCTTT.

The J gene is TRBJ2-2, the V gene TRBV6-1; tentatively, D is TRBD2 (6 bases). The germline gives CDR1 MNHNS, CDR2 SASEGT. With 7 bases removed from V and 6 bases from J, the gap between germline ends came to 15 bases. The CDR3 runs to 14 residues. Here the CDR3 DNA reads TGTGCCAGCACCGGGACTCACGAAGCCGGGGAGCTGTTTTTT. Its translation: CASTGTHEAGELFF.

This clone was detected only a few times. In DNA, the CDR3 is TGTGCCAGGGGGGGACAGATACCCTACGAGCAGTACTTC. Translation: CARGGQIPYEQYF. The chain employs TRBV2 and TRBJ2-7; possible D gene TRBD1, 7 bases. Germline lookup yields CDR1 SNHLY and CDR2 FYNNEI. CDR3 length equals 13 residues. V was trimmed by 9 bases and J by 2 bases, leaving 14 bases between them.

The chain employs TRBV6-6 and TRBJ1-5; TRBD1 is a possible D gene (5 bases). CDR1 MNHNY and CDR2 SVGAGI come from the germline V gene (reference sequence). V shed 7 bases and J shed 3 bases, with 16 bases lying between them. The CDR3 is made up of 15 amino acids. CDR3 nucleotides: TGTGCCAGCATCAACGAGGCGGGGCCCAATCAGCCCCAGCATTTT. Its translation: CASINEAGPNQPQHF.

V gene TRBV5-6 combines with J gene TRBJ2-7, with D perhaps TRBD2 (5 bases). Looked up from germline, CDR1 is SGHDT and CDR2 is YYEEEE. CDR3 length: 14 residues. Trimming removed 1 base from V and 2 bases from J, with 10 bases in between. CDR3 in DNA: TGTGCCAGCAGCTTGTTCGGGAATGCCTACGAGCAGTACTTC. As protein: CASSLFGNAYEQYF. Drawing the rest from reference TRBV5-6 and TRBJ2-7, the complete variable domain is DAGVTQSPTHLIKTRGQQVTLRCSPKSGHDTVSWYQQALGQGPQFIFQYYEEEERQRGNFPDRFSGHQFPNYSSELNVNALLLGDSALYLCASSLFGNAYEQYFGPGTRLTVT.

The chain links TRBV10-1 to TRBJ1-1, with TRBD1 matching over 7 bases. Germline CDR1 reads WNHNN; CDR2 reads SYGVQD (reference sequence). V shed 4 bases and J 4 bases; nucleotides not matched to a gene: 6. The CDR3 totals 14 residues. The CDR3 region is CASSVDRVATEAFF. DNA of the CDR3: TGCGCCAGCAGTGTCGACAGGGTGGCCACTGAAGCTTTCTTT.

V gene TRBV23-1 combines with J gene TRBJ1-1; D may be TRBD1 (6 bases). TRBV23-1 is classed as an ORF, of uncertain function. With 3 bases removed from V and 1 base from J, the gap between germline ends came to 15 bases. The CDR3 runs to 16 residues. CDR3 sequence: CASSHFQGHWNTEAFF. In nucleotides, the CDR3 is TGCGCCAGCAGTCATTTCCAGGGACATTGGAACACTGAAGCTTTCTTT.

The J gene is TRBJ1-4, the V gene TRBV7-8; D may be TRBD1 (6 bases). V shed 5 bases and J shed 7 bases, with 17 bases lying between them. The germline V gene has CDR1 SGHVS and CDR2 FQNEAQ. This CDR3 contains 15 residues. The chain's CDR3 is CASSPSGGGLEKLFF. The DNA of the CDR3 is TGTGCCAGCAGCCCCTCCGGGGGGGGGCTTGAAAAACTGTTTTTT.

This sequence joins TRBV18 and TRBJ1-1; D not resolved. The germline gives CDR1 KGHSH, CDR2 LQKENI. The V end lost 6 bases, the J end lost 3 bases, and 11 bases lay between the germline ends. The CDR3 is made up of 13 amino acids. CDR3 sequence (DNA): TGTGCCAGCTCCGGGTTAGTGGACACTGAAGCTTTCTTT. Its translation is CASSGLVDTEAFF.

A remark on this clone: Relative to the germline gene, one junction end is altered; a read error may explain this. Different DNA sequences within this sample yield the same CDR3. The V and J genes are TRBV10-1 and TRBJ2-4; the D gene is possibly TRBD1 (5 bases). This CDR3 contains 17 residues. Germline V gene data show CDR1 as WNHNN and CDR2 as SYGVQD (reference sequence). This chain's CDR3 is CASSDSRATLAKNIQYF. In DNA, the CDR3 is TGCGCCAGCAGTGATTCCAGGGCTACCTTAGCCAAAAACATACAGTACTTC.

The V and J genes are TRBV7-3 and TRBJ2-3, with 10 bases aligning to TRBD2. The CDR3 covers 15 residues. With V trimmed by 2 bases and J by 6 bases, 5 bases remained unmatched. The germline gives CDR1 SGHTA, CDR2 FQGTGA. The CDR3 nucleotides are TGTGCCAGCAGCTTACGAGCGGGGGGGCCGGATACGCAGTATTTT. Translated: CASSLRAGGPDTQYF.

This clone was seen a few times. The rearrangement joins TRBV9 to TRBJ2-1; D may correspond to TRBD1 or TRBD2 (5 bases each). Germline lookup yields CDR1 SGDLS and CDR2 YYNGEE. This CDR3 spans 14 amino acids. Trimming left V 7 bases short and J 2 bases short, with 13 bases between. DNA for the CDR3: TGTGCCAGCGCCCGGGACCAAGCCTACAATGAGCAGTTCTTC. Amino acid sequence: CASARDQAYNEQFF.

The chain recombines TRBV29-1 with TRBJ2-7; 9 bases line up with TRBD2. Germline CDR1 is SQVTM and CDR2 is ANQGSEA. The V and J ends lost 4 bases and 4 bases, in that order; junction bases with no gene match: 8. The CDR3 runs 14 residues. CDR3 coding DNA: TGCAGCGTTGTCGGCCTAGCGGGGCCATACGAGCAGTACTTC. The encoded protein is CSVVGLAGPYEQYF.

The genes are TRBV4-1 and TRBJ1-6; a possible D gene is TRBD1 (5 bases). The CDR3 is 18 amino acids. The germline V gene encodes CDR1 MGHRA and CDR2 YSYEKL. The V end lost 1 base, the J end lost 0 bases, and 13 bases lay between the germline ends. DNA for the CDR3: TGCGCCAGCAGCCAAGGTTGGGGCGAAAGCTCCTATAATTCACCCCTCCACTTT. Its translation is CASSQGWGESSYNSPLHF.

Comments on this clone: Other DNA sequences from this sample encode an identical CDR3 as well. The CDR3 loop reads CASSPRENTEAFF. The DNA for the CDR3 is TGTGCCAGCAGCCCGCGGGAGAACACTGAAGCTTTCTTT. The chain employs TRBV7-6 and TRBJ1-1, with unresolved D. Per the germline V gene, CDR1 is SGHVS and CDR2 is FNYEAQ. CDR3 length: 13 residues. V gave up 5 bases and J gave up 1 base, with 8 bases separating them.

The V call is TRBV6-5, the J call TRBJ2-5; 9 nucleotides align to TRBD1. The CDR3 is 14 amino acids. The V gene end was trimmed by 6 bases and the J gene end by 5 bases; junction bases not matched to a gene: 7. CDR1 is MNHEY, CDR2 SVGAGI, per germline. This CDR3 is CASSPDRGGETQYF. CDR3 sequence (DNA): TGTGCCAGCAGCCCGGACAGGGGAGGGGAGACCCAGTACTTC.

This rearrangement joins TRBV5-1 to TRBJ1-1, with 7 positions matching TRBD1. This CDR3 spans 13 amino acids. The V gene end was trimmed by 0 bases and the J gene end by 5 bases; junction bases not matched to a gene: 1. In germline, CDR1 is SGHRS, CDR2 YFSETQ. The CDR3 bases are TGCGCCAGCAGCTTGGAGGGACAGACTGAAGCTTTCTTT. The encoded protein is CASSLEGQTEAFF.

The CDR3 loop reads CASSFPQVFGTEAFF. The CDR3 DNA reads as TGTGCCAGCAGCTTCCCACAGGTTTTCGGCACTGAAGCTTTCTTT. This chain connects TRBV5-6 to TRBJ1-1; perhaps TRBD1 as D (5 bases). V lost 2 bases, J lost 4 bases, and 15 bases lay in between. The V gene's germline CDR1 is SGHDT and CDR2 YYEEEE. This CDR3 spans 15 amino acids. Full variable domain (rest looked up from reference TRBV5-6 and TRBJ1-1): DAGVTQSPTHLIKTRGQQVTLRCSPKSGHDTVSWYQQALGQGPQFIFQYYEEEERQRGNFPDRFSGHQFPNYSSELNVNALLLGDSALYLCASSFPQVFGTEAFFGQGTRLTVV.